This T cell receptor (beta chain) stems from a study of T cell clones after liver transplantation. Study-wide background: Patients counted as tolerant after at least one year off all immunosuppression, enzymes not exceeding twice normal.

The CDR3 has 15 residues. The repertoire was sequenced with immunoSEQ multiplex PCR; TCRdb's copy has only in-frame clones and lacks some. The table shows about 85,000 clones, with 80% to 85% occurring only once. This clonotype was sampled from a human patient who received a liver transplant. Some T cells could come from the graft donor. The sequences come from CD4+ T cells from blood, collected approximately 45 months after liver transplant. The rearrangement uses TRBV21-1 and TRBJ2-3; the DNA was not used to check the table's D call, TRBD2. TRBV21-1 is a listed pseudogene. CDR3 loop: CASSPRDSSTDTQYF. The CDR3 DNA follows: TGTGCCAGCAGCCCCCGGGACTCCAGCACAGATACGCAGTATTTT.